Listed below are T cell receptor beta chains from one sample, sequenced in a study of blood T cell repertoires in COVID-19. The repertoire was sequenced with immunoSEQ multiplex PCR; TCRdb's copy has only in-frame clones and lacks some. Of 310,000 or so clones listed, around 90% are singletons. The source material was PBMCs or T cells enriched from blood (not recorded which). Receptors were obtained from a woman in her twenties or thirties who had recovered from COVID-19. Each CDR3 is given with its conserved first and last residue.

v_call	cdr3_length	j_call	cdr3_aa
TRBV5-4	15	TRBJ1-1	CASSLALSIDTEAFF
TRBV27	16	TRBJ1-5	CASSNRQTYSNQPQHF
TRBV30	13	TRBJ1-5	CAWSPGSNQPQHF
TRBV28	17	TRBJ1-6	CASSLDRGRGWDSPLHF
TRBV19	14	TRBJ1-5	CASSTLGSNQPQHF
TRBV5-1	16	TRBJ2-3	CASRISGGAVRDTQYF
TRBV5-1	16	TRBJ1-2	CASSKGLGREDYGYTF
TRBV19	13	TRBJ1-2	CASAGDRLYGYTF
TRBV25-1	14	TRBJ1-1	CASSEIGSRTEAFF
TRBV7-2	15	TRBJ1-3	CASSSDRVAGNTIYF
TRBV28	14	TRBJ1-6	CASSLQGDNSPLHF
TRBV24-1	15	TRBJ2-7	CATSDSTSGSYEQYF
TRBV4-1	14	TRBJ2-7	CASSQDRGTYEQYF
TRBV7-9	17	TRBJ2-5	CASSLAQGLAIQETQYF
TRBV15	16	TRBJ2-3	CATSRGERKYTDTQYF
TRBV7-2	15	TRBJ2-7	CASSLAGGRADEQYF
TRBV5-6	15	TRBJ1-2	CASSRSEGAFWGYTF
TRBV29-1	14	TRBJ2-5	CSADGTSGQETQYF
TRBV28	12	TRBJ1-1	CASYNRDTEAFF
TRBV5-1	16	TRBJ2-1	CASSLETGSSYNEQFF
TRBV7-2	15	TRBJ2-3	CASSLPGSSADTQYF
TRBV18	13	TRBJ2-7	CASSSGQGDEQYF
TRBV6-6	13	TRBJ1-5	CASRGNLNQPQHF
TRBV19	15	TRBJ2-2	CASSPTRQGTGELFF
TRBV4-3	16	TRBJ1-3	CASSQDFGLNGNTIYF
TRBV7-6	15	TRBJ2-7	CASSSRTSGGYEQYF
TRBV29-1	11	TRBJ1-1	CSGLVGHEVFF
TRBV9	17	TRBJ2-3	CASSVDPPGGVTDTQYF
TRBV30	14	TRBJ2-1	CVIIRIGAGNEQFF
TRBV2	15	TRBJ1-5	CASTLQGASNQPQHF
TRBV14	14	TRBJ2-7	CASSLTGSPYEQYF
TRBV4-3	14	TRBJ1-3	CASSQGTDGNTIYF
TRBV7-3	15	TRBJ1-2	CASSLTSEANYGYTF
TRBV6-6	13	TRBJ2-1	CASSWPGGNEQFF
TRBV24-1	15	TRBJ1-5	CATSDRQDLGPPQHF
TRBV7-2	15	TRBJ1-6	CASSYGSSYNSPLHF
TRBV27	14	TRBJ1-4	CASSTYTTNEKLFF
TRBV2	16	TRBJ2-1	CASSAGTSSENNEQFF
TRBV2	14	TRBJ2-5	CASNDGEGYETQYF
TRBV7-9	14	TRBJ1-5	CASSLGQNNQPQHF